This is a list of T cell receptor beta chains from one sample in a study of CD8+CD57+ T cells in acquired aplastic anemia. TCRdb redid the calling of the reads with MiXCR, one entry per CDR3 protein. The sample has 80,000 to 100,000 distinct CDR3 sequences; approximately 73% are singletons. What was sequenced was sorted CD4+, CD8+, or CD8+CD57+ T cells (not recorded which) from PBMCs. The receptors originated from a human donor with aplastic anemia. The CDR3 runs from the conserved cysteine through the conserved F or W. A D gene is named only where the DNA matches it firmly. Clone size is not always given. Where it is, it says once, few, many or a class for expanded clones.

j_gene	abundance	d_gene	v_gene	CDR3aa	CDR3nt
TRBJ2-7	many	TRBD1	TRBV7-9	CASSFRDSSYEQYF	TGTGCCAGCAGCTTCCGGGACAGCTCCTACGAGCAGTACTTC
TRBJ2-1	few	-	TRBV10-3	CAISGSSGYEQFF	TGTGCCATCAGTGGATCCAGCGGCTATGAGCAGTTCTTC
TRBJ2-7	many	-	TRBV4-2	CASSQVESSYEQYF	TGTGCCAGCAGCCAAGTGGAGAGCTCCTACGAGCAGTACTTC
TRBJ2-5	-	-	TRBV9	CASSVGGRQVETQYF	TGTGCCAGCAGCGTAGGGGGAAGGCAGGTGGAGACCCAGTACTTC
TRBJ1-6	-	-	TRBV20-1	CSAKGPNSPPHF	TGCAGTGCTAAAGGGCCCAATTCACCCCCCCACTTT
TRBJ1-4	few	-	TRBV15	CATSRVGGGGEKLFF	TGTGCCACCAGCAGAGTGGGAGGGGGTGGAGAAAAACTGTTTTTT
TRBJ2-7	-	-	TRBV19	CASSIKIGYEQYF	TGTGCCAGTAGTATAAAGATCGGTTACGAGCAGTACTTC
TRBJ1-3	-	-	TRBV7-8	CASSLGPRAIYF	TGTGCCAGCAGCTTGGGTCCCAGGGCCATATATTTT
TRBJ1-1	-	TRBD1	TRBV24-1	CATKGASTEAFF	TGTGCCACCAAGGGGGCGAGTACTGAAGCTTTCTTT
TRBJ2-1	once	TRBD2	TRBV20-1	CSARGTSDNEQFF	TGCAGTGCTCGGGGGACTAGCGACAATGAGCAGTTCTTC
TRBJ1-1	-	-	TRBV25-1	CASTHGRQLNEAFF	TGTGCCAGCACCCATGGGAGGCAGCTAAACGAAGCTTTCTTT
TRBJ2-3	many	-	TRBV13	CASSLGGARDTQYF	TGTGCCAGCAGCTTAGGAGGGGCGAGGGATACGCAGTATTTT
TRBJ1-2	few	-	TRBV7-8	CASSLAGGYGYTF	TGTGCCAGCAGCTTAGCAGGGGGCTATGGCTACACCTTC
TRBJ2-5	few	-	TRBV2	CASPLRSDQETQYF	TGTGCCAGCCCCCTACGGTCGGACCAAGAGACCCAGTACTTC
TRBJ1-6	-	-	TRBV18	CASSPGPNSVHSPLHF	TGTGCCAGCTCACCAGGTCCTAACAGCGTACATTCACCCCTCCACTTT
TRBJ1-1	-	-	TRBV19	CASSTNPGRKNTEAFF	TGTGCCAGTAGTACTAACCCCGGACGGAAGAACACTGAAGCTTTCTTT
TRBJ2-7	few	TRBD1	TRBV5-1	CASSFGTGSYEQYF	TGCGCCAGCAGCTTTGGGACAGGCTCCTACGAGCAGTACTTC
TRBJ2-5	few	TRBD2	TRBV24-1	CATSDPPGGRETQYF	TGTGCCACCAGTGATCCCCCGGGAGGGCGAGAGACCCAGTACTTC
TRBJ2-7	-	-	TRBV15	CATSREVGSYEQYF	TGTGCCACCAGTAGAGAGGTGGGTTCGTACGAGCAGTACTTC
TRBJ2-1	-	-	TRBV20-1	CSALDPTSSYNEQFF	TGCAGTGCTTTGGACCCAACAAGCTCCTACAATGAGCAGTTCTTC
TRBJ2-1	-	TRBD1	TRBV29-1	CSVYLLRDSYNEQFF	TGCAGCGTTTATCTGCTTCGGGACAGCTACAATGAGCAGTTCTTC
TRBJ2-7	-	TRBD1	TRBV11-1	CASRKPQGAATYEQYF	TGTGCCAGCAGGAAACCACAGGGGGCAGCGACCTACGAGCAGTACTTC
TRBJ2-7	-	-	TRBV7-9	CASTKGYEQYF	TGTGCCAGCACCAAGGGTTACGAGCAGTACTTC
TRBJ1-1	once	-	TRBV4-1	CASSPGREAFF	TGCGCCAGCAGCCCCGGGCGTGAAGCTTTCTTT
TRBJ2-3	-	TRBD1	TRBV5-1	CASRPGQGTDTQYF	TGCGCCAGCAGGCCGGGACAGGGCACAGATACGCAGTATTTT
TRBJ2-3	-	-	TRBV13	CASSENILKGFSSTDTQYF	TGTGCCAGCAGCGAGAACATACTTAAGGGCTTTTCTAGCACAGATACGCAGTATTTT
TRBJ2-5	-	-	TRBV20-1	CSARTRLVTRETQYF	TGCAGTGCTAGGACTCGGCTAGTAACCCGGGAGACCCAGTACTTC
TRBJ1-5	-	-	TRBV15	CATSRGAVNSSQPQHF	TGTGCCACCAGCAGAGGGGCGGTAAATAGCAGTCAGCCCCAGCATTTT
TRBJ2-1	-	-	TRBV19	CASSDGTEYNEQFF	TGTGCCAGTAGTGACGGGACCGAGTACAATGAGCAGTTCTTC
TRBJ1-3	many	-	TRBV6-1	CASSERGDLSGNTIYF	TGTGCCAGCAGTGAAAGAGGGGACCTCTCTGGAAACACCATATATTTT
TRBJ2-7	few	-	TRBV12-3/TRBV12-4	CASSHGPPYEQYF	TGTGCCAGCAGCCATGGCCCCCCCTACGAGCAGTACTTC
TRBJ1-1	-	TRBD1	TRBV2	CASTQTGANTEAFF	TGTGCCAGCACCCAGACAGGGGCGAACACTGAAGCTTTCTTT
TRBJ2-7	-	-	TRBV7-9	CASSHRPYEQYF	TGTGCCAGCAGCCACCGACCCTACGAGCAGTACTTC
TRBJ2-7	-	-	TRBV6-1	CASSPSGDNYEQYF	TGTGCCAGCAGCCCCTCCGGGGACAACTACGAGCAGTACTTC
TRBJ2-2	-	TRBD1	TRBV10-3	CAIRTGGSTGELFF	TGTGCCATCAGGACAGGGGGGAGCACCGGGGAGCTGTTTTTT
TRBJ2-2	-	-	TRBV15	CATSRADTGELFF	TGTGCCACCTCTAGGGCGGATACCGGGGAGCTGTTTTTT
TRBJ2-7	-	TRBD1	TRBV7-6	CASSIRDRDHEQYF	TGTGCCAGCAGCATCCGGGACAGGGACCACGAGCAGTACTTC
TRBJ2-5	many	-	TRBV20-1	CSAPDSHQETQYF	TGCAGTGCCCCCGACAGCCACCAAGAGACCCAGTACTTC
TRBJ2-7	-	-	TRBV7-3	CASSPGGTGTYEQYF	TGTGCCAGCAGCCCGGGGGGGACAGGGACCTACGAGCAGTACTTC
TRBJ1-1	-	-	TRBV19	CASSIVGDANTEAFF	TGTGCCAGTAGTATAGTAGGGGATGCAAACACTGAAGCTTTCTTT
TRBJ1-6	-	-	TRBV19	CASSATGAYNSPLHF	TGTGCCAGTAGCGCGACAGGCGCGTATAATTCACCCCTCCACTTT
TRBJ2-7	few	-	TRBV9	CASSLGSEQYF	TGCGCCAGCAGCCTAGGATCCGAGCAGTACTTC
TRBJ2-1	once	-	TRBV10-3	CAIRDFSTEQFF	TGTGCCATCAGAGATTTTAGCACTGAGCAGTTCTTC
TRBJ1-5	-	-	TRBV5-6	CASSSRPTDTQHF	TGTGCCAGCAGCTCACGCCCAACGGATACGCAGCATTTT
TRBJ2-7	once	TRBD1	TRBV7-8	CASRGTGAAWRDEQYF	TGTGCCAGCAGGGGGACAGGGGCTGCTTGGAGGGACGAGCAGTACTTC
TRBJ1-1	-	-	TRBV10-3	CATRDTVQTEAFF	TGTGCCACCAGGGACACGGTGCAGACTGAAGCTTTCTTT
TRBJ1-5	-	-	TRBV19	CASTVHPTNQPQHF	TGTGCCAGTACGGTGCACCCTACCAATCAGCCCCAGCATTTT
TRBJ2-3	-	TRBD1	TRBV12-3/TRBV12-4	CATRRGQSTDTQYF	TGTGCCACCCGCAGGGGACAGAGCACAGATACGCAGTATTTT